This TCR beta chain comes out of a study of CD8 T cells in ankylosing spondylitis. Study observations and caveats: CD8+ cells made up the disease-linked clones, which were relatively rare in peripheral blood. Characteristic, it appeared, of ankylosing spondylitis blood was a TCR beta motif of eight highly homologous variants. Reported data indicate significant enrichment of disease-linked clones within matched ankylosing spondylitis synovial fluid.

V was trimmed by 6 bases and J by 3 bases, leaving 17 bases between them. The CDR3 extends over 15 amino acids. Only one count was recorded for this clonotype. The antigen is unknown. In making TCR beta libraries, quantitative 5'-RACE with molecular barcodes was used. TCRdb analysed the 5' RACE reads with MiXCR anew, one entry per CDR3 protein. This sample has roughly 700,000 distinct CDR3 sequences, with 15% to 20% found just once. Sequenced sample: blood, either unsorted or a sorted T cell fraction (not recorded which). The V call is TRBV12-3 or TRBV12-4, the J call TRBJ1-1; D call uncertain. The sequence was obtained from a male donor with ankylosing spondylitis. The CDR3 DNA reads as TGTGCCAGCAGCCCCTGGAGAGGGTCGGACACTGAAGCTTTCTTT. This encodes CASSPWRGSDTEAFF.